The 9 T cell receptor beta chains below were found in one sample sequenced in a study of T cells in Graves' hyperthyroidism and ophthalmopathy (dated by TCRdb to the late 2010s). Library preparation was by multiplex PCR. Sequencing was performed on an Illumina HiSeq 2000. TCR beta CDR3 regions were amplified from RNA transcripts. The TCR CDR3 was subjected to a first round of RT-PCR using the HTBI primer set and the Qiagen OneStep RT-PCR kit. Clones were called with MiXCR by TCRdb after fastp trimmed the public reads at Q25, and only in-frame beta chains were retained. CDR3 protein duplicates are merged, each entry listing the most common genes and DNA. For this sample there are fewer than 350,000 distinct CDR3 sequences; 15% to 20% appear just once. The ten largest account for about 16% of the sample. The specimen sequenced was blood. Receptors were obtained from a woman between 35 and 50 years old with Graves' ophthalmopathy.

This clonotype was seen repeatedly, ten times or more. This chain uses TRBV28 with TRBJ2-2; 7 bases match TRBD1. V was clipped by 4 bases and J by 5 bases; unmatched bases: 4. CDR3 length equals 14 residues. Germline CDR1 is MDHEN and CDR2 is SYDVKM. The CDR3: CASSWGQTTGELFF. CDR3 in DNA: TGTGCCAGCAGTTGGGGACAGACGACCGGGGAGCTGTTTTTT.

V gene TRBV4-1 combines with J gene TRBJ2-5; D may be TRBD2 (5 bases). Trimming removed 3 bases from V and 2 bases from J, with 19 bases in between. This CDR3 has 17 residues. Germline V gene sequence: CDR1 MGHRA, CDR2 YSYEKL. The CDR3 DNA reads TGCGCCAGCAGCCACCAACGAGTGGGAGTCGGGCAAGAGACCCAGTACTTC. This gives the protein CASSHQRVGVGQETQYF.

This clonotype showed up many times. CDR3 sequence reads: CASSLGRGRTGTGELFF. The CDR3 region has the DNA TGTGCCAGCAGTTTGGGCAGGGGGCGCACGGGCACCGGGGAGCTGTTTTTT. The V gene is TRBV28, the J gene TRBJ2-2; 8 positions match TRBD1. V shed 3 bases and J 4 bases; nucleotides not matched to a gene: 10. The germline CDR1 and CDR2 sequences are MDHEN and SYDVKM. The CDR3 runs to 17 residues. Supplemented by reference TRBV28 and TRBJ2-2, the full variable domain reads DVKVTQSSRYLVKRTGEKVFLECVQDMDHENMFWYRQDPGLGLRLIYFSYDVKMKEKGDIPEGYSVSREKKERFSLILESASTNQTSMYLCASSLGRGRTGTGELFFGEGSRLTVL.

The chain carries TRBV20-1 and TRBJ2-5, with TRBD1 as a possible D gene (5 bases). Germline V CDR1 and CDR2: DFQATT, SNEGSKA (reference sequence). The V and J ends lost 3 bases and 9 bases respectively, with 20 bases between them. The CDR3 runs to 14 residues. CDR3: CSARNRWGQVSQYF. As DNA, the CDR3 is TGCAGTGCTAGGAACCGGTGGGGCCAAGTATCCCAGTACTTC.

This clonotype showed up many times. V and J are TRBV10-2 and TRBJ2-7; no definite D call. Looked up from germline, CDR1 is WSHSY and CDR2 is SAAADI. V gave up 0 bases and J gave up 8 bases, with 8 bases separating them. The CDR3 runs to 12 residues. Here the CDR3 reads CASSESKLKQYF. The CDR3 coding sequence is TGCGCCAGCAGTGAGTCGAAGCTAAAGCAGTACTTC.

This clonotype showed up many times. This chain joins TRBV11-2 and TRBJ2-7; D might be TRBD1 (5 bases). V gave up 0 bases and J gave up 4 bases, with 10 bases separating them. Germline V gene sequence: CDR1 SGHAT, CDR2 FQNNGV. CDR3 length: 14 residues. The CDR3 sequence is CASSLDIQGYEQYF. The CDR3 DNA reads TGTGCCAGCAGCTTAGATATTCAGGGATACGAGCAGTACTTC.

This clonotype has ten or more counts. The CDR3 spells CASSQDLRTGGDETQYF. The CDR3 region has the DNA TGCGCCAGCAGCCAAGATTTGAGGACAGGGGGAGACGAGACCCAGTACTTC. J is TRBJ2-5 and V is TRBV4-3, with 10 positions matching TRBD1. CDR1 is LGHNA, CDR2 YSLEER, per germline. Germline trimming cut 0 bases from V and 5 bases from J; bases unmatched to any gene: 9. The CDR3 loop spans 17 amino acids.

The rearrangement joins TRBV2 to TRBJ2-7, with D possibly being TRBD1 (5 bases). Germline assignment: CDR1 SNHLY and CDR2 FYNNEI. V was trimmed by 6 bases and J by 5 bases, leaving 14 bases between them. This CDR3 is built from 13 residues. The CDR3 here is CASRGPGLNEQYF. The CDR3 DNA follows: TGTGCCAGCAGGGGGCCTGGGTTGAACGAGCAGTACTTC. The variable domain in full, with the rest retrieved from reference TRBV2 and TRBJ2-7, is EPEVTQTPSHQVTQMGQEVILRCVPISNHLYFYWYRQILGQKVEFLVSFYNNEISEKSEIFDDQFSVERPDGSNFTLKIRSTKLEDSAMYFCASRGPGLNEQYFGPGTRLTVT.

The CDR3 nucleotides are TGTGCCAGTAGTATGACTAGCAATCGCTACGAGCAGTACTTC. Its translation is CASSMTSNRYEQYF. The rearrangement uses TRBV19 and TRBJ2-7; 7 bases are a match to TRBD2. The CDR3 loop spans 14 amino acids. Germline V CDR1 and CDR2: LNHDA, SQIVND (reference sequence). Trimming took 3 bases from V and 3 from J; bases not matched to a gene: 5.